This T cell receptor beta chain derives from a study of PD-1 blockade in mismatch repair-deficient tumors. CDR1 is SGHVS, CDR2 FNYEAQ, per germline. J was trimmed by 6 bases and V by 5 bases; bases with no gene match: 4. The CDR3 is 13 residues long. Method: immunoSEQ multiplex PCR; TCRdb's copy keeps in-frame clones and lacks some. This sample has over 15,000 clones, with approximately 81% found just once. All patients were mismatch repair deficient, assessed by either PCR or immunohistochemistry. This specimen consisted of PBMCs, obtained before pembrolizumab treatment. The chain has TRBV7-6 and TRBJ2-3; 8 positions agree with TRBD1. The TCR originated in an adult with mismatch repair-deficient cancer. The CDR3 DNA sequence: TGTGCCAGCAGCCAAGACAGGGGTGATACGCAGTATTTT. It codes for CASSQDRGDTQYF.